The 20 T cell receptor beta chains below were found in one sample sequenced in a study of shared clonotypes between healthy human individuals. TCRdb keeps only in-frame clones here, not all; method: immunoSEQ multiplex PCR. The sample has around 1.9 million clones; about 93% are singletons. The naive CD8 population came from CD45RO-negative cells selected for CCR7, without terminally differentiated effector memory CD45RA+ cells. Sequenced sample: naive CD8+ T cells from PBMCs. These receptors were taken from a man younger than 30 in good health. Some clones in this sample may be carry-over from other donors' samples.

This clone showed up just once. The chain employs TRBV9 and TRBJ2-2; 13 nucleotides line up with TRBD2. The junction had 9 bases not matched to a gene; V was cut back by 3 bases and J by 7 bases. Germline CDR1 and CDR2: SGDLS and YYNGEE. The CDR3 length is 17 residues. The CDR3 reads CASSDPLAGGPFGELFF. The DNA for the CDR3 is TGTGCCAGCAGCGACCCACTAGCGGGAGGGCCTTTCGGGGAGCTGTTTTTT.

This chain connects TRBV19 to TRBJ2-5; no definite D call. The CDR3 has 13 residues. V was cut by 5 bases and J by 2 bases, with 9 bases left in between. CDR1 is LNHDA and CDR2 is SQIVND in the germline V gene (reference sequence). The CDR3, as DNA: TGTGCCAGTAGTGCGGCTTTACAAGAGACCCAGTACTTC. The encoded protein is CASSAALQETQYF.

As DNA, the CDR3 is TGTGCCAGCAGCAAAGACAGGGGTCGACCCGCCGCTGAAGCTTTCTTT. It translates to CASSKDRGRPAAEAFF. The gene calls are TRBV27 and TRBJ1-1; 8 positions match TRBD1. CDR1 and CDR2 from the germline V gene are MNHEY and SMNVEV (reference sequence). The V gene end was trimmed by 6 bases and the J gene end by 6 bases; junction bases not matched to a gene: 15. CDR3 length: 16 amino acids.

This clone was counted once. The chain carries TRBV7-8 and TRBJ1-2, with 12 bases aligning to TRBD1. Per germline, CDR1 SGHVS and CDR2 FQNEAQ. The V segment lost 10 bases and the J segment 3 bases; nucleotides outside the gene matches: 9. The CDR3 has 15 residues. The CDR3 sequence: CATGDRGPNYYGYTF. The DNA of the CDR3 is TGTGCCACGGGGGACAGGGGGCCAAACTACTATGGCTACACCTTC.

The CDR3 DNA is TGTGCCAGCAGTGCGCCGTCCGCCGAGCAGTACTTC. Amino acids: CASSAPSAEQYF. V usage is TRBV27 and J usage is TRBJ2-7; D uncertain. Deletions cut 5 bases from V and 6 bases from J, with 11 bases between. This CDR3 spans 12 amino acids. CDR1 is MNHEY and CDR2 is SMNVEV in the germline V gene (reference sequence).

The chain is built from TRBV27 and TRBJ2-7; 8 nucleotides align to TRBD2. The CDR3 extends over 12 amino acids. Per the germline V gene, CDR1 is MNHEY and CDR2 is SMNVEV (reference sequence). Losses at the gene ends were 8 bases for V and 4 bases for J; bases not matched to a gene: 4. CDR3 protein: CASWASGYEQYF. The CDR3 coding sequence is TGTGCCAGCTGGGCTAGCGGGTACGAGCAGTACTTC.

The J gene is TRBJ1-2, the V gene TRBV7-8; tentatively, D is TRBD1 (5 bases). V was shortened by 6 bases and J by 7 bases, with 18 bases between the two germline ends. In germline, CDR1 is SGHVS, CDR2 FQNEAQ. The CDR3 extends over 14 amino acids. The CDR3 loop is CASSMGRGGGGYTF. CDR3 DNA: TGTGCCAGCAGTATGGGGCGGGGTGGTGGTGGCTACACCTTC.

This clone was seen only once. Different DNA sequences within this sample yield the same CDR3. The V gene is TRBV4-3, the J gene TRBJ2-1; D is unresolved. Germline CDR1 is LGHNA and CDR2 is YSLEER. Trimming left V 0 bases short and J 4 bases short, with 10 bases between. This CDR3 has 15 residues. In nucleotides, the CDR3 is TGCGCCAGCAGCCAAGATCCCGGTACTTACAATGAGCAGTTCTTC. It codes for CASSQDPGTYNEQFF.

This rearrangement joins TRBV9 to TRBJ2-3, with D hard to call. Trimming left V 0 bases short and J 8 bases short, with 10 bases between. The CDR3 runs 13 residues. CDR1 and CDR2 (germline): SGDLS, YYNGEE. The DNA for the CDR3 is TGTGCCAGCAGCGTAGGGACCATCGGTACGCAGTATTTT. It is translated as CASSVGTIGTQYF.

The V gene is TRBV11-2, the J gene TRBJ2-3; 8 nucleotides agree with TRBD2. Germline-derived CDR1 and CDR2 are SGHAT and FQNNGV. Trimming at V came to 5 bases and at J to 1 base, leaving 8 bases not matched to a gene. This CDR3 comprises 16 residues. The CDR3 coding sequence is TGTGCCAGCAGCGCCGTAGCGGGGAGGGGCACAGATACGCAGTATTTT. Protein: CASSAVAGRGTDTQYF.

V usage is TRBV5-4 and J usage is TRBJ2-1; perhaps TRBD2 as D (6 bases). The V gene's germline CDR1 is SGHNT and CDR2 YYREEE (reference sequence). CDR3 length: 12 amino acids. V dropped 5 bases and J dropped 8 bases, with 11 bases sitting between them. CDR3 in amino acids: CASREGDHEQFF. In nucleotides, the CDR3 is TGTGCCAGCAGGGAGGGCGACCATGAGCAGTTCTTC.

The chain couples TRBV10-3 to TRBJ2-7, with D possibly TRBD1 on 5 matching bases. Germline V gene lookup returns CDR1 ENHRY and CDR2 SYGVKD. The CDR3 is made up of 15 amino acids. Between the trimmed V and J ends, which lost 0 bases and 3 bases, there was a span of 12 bases. The CDR3 loop is CAISESPEGDYEQYF. Written as DNA, the CDR3 is TGTGCCATCAGTGAGTCCCCTGAAGGGGACTACGAGCAGTACTTC.

The V call is TRBV2, the J call TRBJ2-5, with 11 bases aligning to TRBD2. Germline CDR1 is SNHLY and CDR2 is FYNNEI. With 2 bases clipped from V and 3 bases from J, the junction kept 5 bases outside the gene matches. The CDR3 is 16 amino acids. The DNA of the CDR3 is TGTGCCAGCAGTGAACTCCGACTAGCGGGAAAAGAGACCCAGTACTTC. Protein: CASSELRLAGKETQYF.

V and J are TRBV27 and TRBJ2-4; tentatively, D is TRBD1 (6 bases). This CDR3 has 15 amino acids. V dropped 0 bases and J dropped 8 bases, with 14 bases sitting between them. The V gene's germline CDR1 is MNHEY and CDR2 SMNVEV (reference sequence). In DNA form, the CDR3 reads TGTGCCAGCAGTTTATCGTACAGGGAAGGGTACATTCAGTACTTC. Its translation: CASSLSYREGYIQYF.

V and J are TRBV4-2 and TRBJ2-5; D possibly corresponds to TRBD2 (5 bases). Trimming shortened V by 3 bases and J by 2 bases, and 16 bases separated the two germline ends. The CDR3 loop spans 16 amino acids. Germline-derived CDR1 and CDR2 are LGHNA and YNFKEQ. The CDR3 protein is CASSHTGEGQQETQYF. Written as DNA, the CDR3 is TGTGCCAGCAGCCACACGGGCGAGGGTCAACAAGAGACCCAGTACTTC.

This chain joins TRBV7-3 and TRBJ2-1, with 8 bases matching TRBD2. Germline assignment: CDR1 SGHTA and CDR2 FQGTGA. CDR3 size: 17 residues. The J segment lost 9 bases and the V segment lost 0 bases, leaving 13 bases of the junction unmatched. CDR3 DNA: TGTGCCAGCAGCTTAACGGGGCGGACTAGCTTTGGTGTTGAGCAGTTCTTC. It translates to CASSLTGRTSFGVEQFF.

This sequence joins TRBV5-6 and TRBJ1-4; no clear D gene. Germline V gene sequence: CDR1 SGHDT, CDR2 YYEEEE. CDR3 length equals 15 residues. The V gene lost 3 bases and the J gene lost 8 bases, with 17 bases spanning the gap. CDR3 nucleotides: TGTGCCAGCAGCTCGTCGCATCCCCCTCAAGAAAAACTGTTTTTT. Encoded protein: CASSSSHPPQEKLFF.

Note on this clone: This specimen includes other DNA sequences encoding the same CDR3. J is TRBJ2-7 and V is TRBV19, with TRBD2 matching 10 bases. The junction had 7 bases not matched to a gene; V was cut back by 5 bases and J by 3 bases. Germline lookup yields CDR1 LNHDA and CDR2 SQIVND (reference sequence). The CDR3 is 15 amino acids. This chain's CDR3 is CASSSRTSGIYEQYF. For the CDR3, the DNA is TGTGCCAGTAGTTCCCGGACTAGCGGAATCTACGAGCAGTACTTC.

The chain links TRBV30 to TRBJ2-2; 10 bases match TRBD1. Germline V gene data show CDR1 as GTSNPN and CDR2 as SVGIG (reference sequence). V lost 1 base, J lost 4 bases, and 6 bases stayed unmatched. This CDR3 has 16 residues. The CDR3 nucleotides read TGTGCCTGGAGTGACGACCGGACAGGGGGCACCGGGGAGCTGTTTTTT. It yields the protein CAWSDDRTGGTGELFF.

V is TRBV5-5 and J is TRBJ2-1; D may be TRBD1 (6 bases). Trimming left V 4 bases short and J 6 bases short, with 8 bases between. Germline CDR1 reads SGHKS; CDR2 reads YYEKEE (reference sequence). The length of the CDR3 is 12 residues. The CDR3 nucleotides read TGTGCCAGCAGCCAGGACAGCAATGAGCAGTTCTTC. This translates into CASSQDSNEQFF.